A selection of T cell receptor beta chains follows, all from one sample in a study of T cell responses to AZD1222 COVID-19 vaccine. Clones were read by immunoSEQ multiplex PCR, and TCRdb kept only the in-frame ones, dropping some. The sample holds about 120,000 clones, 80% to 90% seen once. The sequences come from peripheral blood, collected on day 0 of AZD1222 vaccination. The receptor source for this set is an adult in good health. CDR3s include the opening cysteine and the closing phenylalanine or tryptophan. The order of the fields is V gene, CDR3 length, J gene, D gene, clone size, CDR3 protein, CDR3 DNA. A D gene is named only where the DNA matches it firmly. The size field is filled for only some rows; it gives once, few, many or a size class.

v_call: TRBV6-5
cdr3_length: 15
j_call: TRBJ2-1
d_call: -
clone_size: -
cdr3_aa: CASKTQGGPYNEQFF
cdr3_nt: TGTGCCAGCAAAACTCAGGGGGGCCCCTACAATGAGCAGTTCTTC

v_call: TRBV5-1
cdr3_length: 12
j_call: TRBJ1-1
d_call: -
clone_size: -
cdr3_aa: CASSSSLTEAFF
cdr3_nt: TGCGCCAGCAGCTCCTCGTTGACTGAAGCTTTCTTT

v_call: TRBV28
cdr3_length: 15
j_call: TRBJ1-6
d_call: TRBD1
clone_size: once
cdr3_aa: CASRSDRARDSPLHF
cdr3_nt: TGTGCCAGCAGAAGCGACAGGGCGAGGGATTCACCCCTCCACTTT

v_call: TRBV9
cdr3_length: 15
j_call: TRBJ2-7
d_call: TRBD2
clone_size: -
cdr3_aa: CASSERPSGVYEQYF
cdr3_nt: TGTGCCAGCAGCGAAAGGCCTAGCGGAGTCTACGAGCAGTACTTC

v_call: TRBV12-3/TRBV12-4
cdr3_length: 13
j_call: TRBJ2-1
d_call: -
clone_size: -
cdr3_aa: CASSLAEGNEQFF
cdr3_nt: TGTGCCAGCAGTTTAGCCGAGGGGAATGAGCAGTTCTTC

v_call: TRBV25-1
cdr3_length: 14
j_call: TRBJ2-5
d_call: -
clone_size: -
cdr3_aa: CASSESGRSETQYF
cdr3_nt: TGTGCCAGCAGTGAATCCGGACGGTCCGAGACCCAGTACTTC

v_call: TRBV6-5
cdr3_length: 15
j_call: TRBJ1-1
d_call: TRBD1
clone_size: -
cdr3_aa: CASSNPGTAYTEAFF
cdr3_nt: TGTGCCAGCAGTAACCCTGGGACAGCTTACACTGAAGCTTTCTTT

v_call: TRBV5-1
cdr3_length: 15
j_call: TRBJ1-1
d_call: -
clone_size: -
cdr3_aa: CASSLVGHLNTEAFF
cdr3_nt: TGCGCCAGCAGCTTGGTTGGACACCTGAACACTGAAGCTTTCTTT

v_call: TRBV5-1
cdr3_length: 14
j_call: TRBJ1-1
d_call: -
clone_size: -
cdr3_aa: CASSTQGGGTEAFF
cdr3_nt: TGCGCCAGCAGCACCCAGGGAGGAGGGACTGAAGCTTTCTTT

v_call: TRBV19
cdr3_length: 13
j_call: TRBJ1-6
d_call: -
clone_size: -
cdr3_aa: CASSIKTGGTLHF
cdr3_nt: TGTGCCAGTAGTATTAAGACAGGTGGCACCCTCCACTTT

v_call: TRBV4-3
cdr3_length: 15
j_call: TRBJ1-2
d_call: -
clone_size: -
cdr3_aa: CASSQGGAPGYGYTF
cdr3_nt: TGCGCCAGCAGCCAAGGGGGGGCACCCGGGTATGGCTACACCTTC

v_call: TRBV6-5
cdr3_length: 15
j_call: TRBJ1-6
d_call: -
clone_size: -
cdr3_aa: CASRLDGAQNSPLHF
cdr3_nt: TGTGCCAGCAGGTTAGACGGGGCGCAGAATTCACCCCTCCACTTT

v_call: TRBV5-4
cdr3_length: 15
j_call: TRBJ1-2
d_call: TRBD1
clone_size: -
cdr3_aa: CASSFRDRGLYGYTF
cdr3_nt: TGTGCCAGCAGCTTTCGAGACAGGGGGCTTTATGGCTACACCTTC

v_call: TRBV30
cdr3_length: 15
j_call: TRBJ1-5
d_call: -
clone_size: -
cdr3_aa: CAWSVPEGSNQPQHF
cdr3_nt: TGTGCCTGGAGTGTACCAGAAGGGAGCAATCAGCCCCAGCATTTT

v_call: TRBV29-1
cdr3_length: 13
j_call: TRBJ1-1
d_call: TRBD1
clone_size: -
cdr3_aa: CSARTGGYTEAFF
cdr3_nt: TGCAGCGCTCGGACAGGGGGCTATACTGAAGCTTTCTTT

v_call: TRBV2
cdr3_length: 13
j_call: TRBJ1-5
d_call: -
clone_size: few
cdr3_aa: CASSRQLGQPQHF
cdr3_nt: TGTGCCAGCAGTAGACAGCTGGGGCAGCCCCAGCATTTT

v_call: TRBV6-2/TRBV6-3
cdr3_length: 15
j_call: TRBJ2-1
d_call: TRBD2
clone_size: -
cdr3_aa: CASSYAGVQGNEQFF
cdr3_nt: TGTGCCAGCAGTTACGCGGGAGTGCAGGGAAATGAGCAGTTCTTC

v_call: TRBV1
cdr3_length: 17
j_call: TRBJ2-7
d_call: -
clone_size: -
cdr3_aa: CTSSQELRGREAYEQYF
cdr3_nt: TGCACCAGCAGCCAAGAATTAAGGGGGCGAGAGGCCTACGAGCAGTACTTC

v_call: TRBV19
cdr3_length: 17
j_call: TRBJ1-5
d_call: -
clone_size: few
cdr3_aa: CASSIVLGEVGNQPQHF
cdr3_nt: TGTGCCAGTAGTATAGTATTGGGGGAAGTTGGCAATCAGCCCCAGCATTTT

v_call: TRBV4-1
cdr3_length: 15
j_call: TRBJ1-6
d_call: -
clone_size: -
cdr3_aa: CASSQERTVESPLHF
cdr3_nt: TGCGCCAGCAGCCAAGAAAGGACGGTGGAGTCACCCCTCCACTTT

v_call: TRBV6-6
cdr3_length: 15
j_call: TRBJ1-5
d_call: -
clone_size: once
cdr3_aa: CASSTRRGGSEPQHF
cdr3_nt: TGTGCCAGCAGTACCCGGCGAGGGGGGAGTGAGCCCCAGCATTTT

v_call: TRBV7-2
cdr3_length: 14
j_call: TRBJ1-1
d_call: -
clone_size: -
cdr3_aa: CASSLGMVNTEAFF
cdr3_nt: TGTGCCAGCAGCCTAGGGATGGTGAACACTGAAGCTTTCTTT

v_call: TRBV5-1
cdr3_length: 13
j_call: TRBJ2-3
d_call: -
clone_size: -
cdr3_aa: CASSAPPADTQYF
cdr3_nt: TGCGCCAGCAGCGCCCCGCCCGCAGATACGCAGTATTTT

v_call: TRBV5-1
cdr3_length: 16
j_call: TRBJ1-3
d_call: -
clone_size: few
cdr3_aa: CASSTGLQSSGNTIYF
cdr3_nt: TGCGCCAGCAGCACGGGACTCCAGAGCTCTGGAAACACCATATATTTT

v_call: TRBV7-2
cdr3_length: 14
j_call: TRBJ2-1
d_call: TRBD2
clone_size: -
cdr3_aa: CATRRGESYNEQFF
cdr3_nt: TGTGCCACCCGGCGGGGGGAGTCCTACAATGAGCAGTTCTTC

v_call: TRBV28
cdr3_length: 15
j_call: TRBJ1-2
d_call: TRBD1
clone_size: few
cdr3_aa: CASSLRDRGSAGYTF
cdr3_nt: TGTGCCAGCAGTTTAAGGGACAGGGGGAGTGCAGGCTACACCTTC

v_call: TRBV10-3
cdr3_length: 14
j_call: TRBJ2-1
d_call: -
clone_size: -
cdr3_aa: CAISGTRGGDEQFF
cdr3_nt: TGTGCCATCAGCGGTACCAGGGGAGGAGATGAGCAGTTCTTC

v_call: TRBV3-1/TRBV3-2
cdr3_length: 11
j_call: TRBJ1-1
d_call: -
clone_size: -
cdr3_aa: CASSQLTEAFF
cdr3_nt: TGTGCCAGCAGCCAACTCACTGAAGCTTTCTTT

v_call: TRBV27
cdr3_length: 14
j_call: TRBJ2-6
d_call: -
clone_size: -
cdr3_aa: CASSDLTGANVLTF
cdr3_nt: TGTGCCAGCAGCGATTTGACTGGGGCCAACGTCCTGACTTTC

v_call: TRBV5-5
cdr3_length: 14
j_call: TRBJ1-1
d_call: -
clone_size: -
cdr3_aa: CASSHYLENTEAFF
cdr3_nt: TGTGCCAGCAGCCATTATTTAGAGAACACTGAAGCTTTCTTT

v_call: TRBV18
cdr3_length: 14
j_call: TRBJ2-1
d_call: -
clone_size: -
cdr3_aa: CASGDTSPYNEQFF
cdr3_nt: TGTGCCAGCGGAGACACGAGCCCTTACAATGAGCAGTTCTTC

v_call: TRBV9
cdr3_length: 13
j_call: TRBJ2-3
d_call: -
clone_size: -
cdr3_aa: CASSVVVGDTQYF
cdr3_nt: TGTGCCAGCAGCGTAGTGGTCGGAGATACGCAGTATTTT

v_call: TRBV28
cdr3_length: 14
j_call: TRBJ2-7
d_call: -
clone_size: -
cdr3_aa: CASSSHYFIYEQYF
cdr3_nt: TGTGCCAGCAGTTCCCATTACTTTATCTACGAGCAGTACTTC

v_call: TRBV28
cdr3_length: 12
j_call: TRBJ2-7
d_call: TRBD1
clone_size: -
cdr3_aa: CASGTVAYEQYF
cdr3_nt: TGTGCCAGCGGGACAGTTGCCTACGAGCAGTACTTC

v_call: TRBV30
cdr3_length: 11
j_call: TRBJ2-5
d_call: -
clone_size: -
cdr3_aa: CAWSAQETQYF
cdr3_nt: TGTGCCTGGAGCGCCCAAGAGACCCAGTACTTC

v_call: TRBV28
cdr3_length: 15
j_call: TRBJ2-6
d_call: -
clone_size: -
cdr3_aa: CASSVSLSGANVLTF
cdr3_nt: TGTGCCAGCAGTGTCAGCCTCTCTGGGGCCAACGTCCTGACTTTC

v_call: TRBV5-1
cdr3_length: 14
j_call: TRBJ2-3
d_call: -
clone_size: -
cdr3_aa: CASSLGLDLDTQYF
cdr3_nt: TGCGCCAGCAGCTTGGGACTAGACCTGGATACGCAGTATTTT

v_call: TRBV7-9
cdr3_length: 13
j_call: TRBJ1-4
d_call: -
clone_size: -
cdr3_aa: CASSLVGGEKLFF
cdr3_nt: TGTGCCAGCAGCTTAGTTGGGGGAGAAAAACTGTTTTTT

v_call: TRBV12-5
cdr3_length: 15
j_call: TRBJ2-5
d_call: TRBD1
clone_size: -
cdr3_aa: CASGLGTGQGETQYF
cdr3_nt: TGTGCTAGTGGTTTAGGGACAGGGCAGGGAGAGACCCAGTACTTC

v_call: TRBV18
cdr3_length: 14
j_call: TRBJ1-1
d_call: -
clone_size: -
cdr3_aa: CASSPSGQPAEAFF
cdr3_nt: TGTGCCAGCTCACCCTCTGGACAGCCAGCCGAAGCTTTCTTT

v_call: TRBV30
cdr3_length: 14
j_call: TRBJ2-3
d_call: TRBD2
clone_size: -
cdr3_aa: CAWSISAGLGTQYF
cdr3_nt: TGTGCCTGGAGTATATCGGCGGGACTAGGGACGCAGTATTTT

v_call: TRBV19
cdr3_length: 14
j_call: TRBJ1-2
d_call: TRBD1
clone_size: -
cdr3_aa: CASSVDRARLGYTF
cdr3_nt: TGTGCCAGTAGTGTGGACAGGGCAAGGCTCGGCTACACCTTC

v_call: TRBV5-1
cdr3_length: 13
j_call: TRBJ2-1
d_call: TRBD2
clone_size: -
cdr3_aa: CASSLGGSDEQFF
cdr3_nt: TGCGCCAGCAGCTTGGGCGGGAGCGATGAGCAGTTCTTC

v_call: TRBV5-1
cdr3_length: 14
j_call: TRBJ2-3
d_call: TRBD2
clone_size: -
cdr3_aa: CASSWTTSVDTQYF
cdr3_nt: TGCGCCAGCAGCTGGACGACTAGCGTGGATACGCAGTATTTT

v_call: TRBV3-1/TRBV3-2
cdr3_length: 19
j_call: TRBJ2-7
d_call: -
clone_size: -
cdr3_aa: CASSQDRCLRDSFSYEQYF
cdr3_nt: TGTGCCAGCAGCCAAGATCGATGTTTGAGGGACTCGTTCTCCTACGAGCAGTACTTC

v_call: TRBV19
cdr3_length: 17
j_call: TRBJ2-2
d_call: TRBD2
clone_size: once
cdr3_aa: CASSIRTSGRATGELFF
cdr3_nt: TGTGCCAGTAGTATCCGGACTAGCGGGAGGGCCACCGGGGAGCTGTTTTTT

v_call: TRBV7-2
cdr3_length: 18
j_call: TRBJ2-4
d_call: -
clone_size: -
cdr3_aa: CASSLAGRSVLAKNIQYF
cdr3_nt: TGTGCCAGCAGCTTAGCTGGCCGATCGGTTTTAGCCAAAAACATTCAGTACTTC

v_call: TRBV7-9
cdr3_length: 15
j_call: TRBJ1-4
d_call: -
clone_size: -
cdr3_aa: CASSLGGDNNEKLFF
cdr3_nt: TGTGCCAGCAGCTTAGGGGGCGACAATAATGAAAAACTGTTTTTT

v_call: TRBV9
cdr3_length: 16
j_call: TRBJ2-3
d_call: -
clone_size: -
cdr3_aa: CASSAGLGWGTDTQYF
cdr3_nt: TGTGCCAGCAGCGCGGGCTTGGGGTGGGGCACAGATACGCAGTATTTT

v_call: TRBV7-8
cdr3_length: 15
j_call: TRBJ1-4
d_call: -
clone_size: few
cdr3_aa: CASSGSGRTNEKLFF
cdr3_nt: TGTGCCAGCAGCGGCTCAGGGAGGACTAATGAAAAACTGTTTTTT

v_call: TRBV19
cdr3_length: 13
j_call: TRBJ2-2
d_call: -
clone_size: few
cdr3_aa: CASSILRTGELFF
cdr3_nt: TGTGCCAGTAGTATCCTACGCACCGGGGAGCTGTTTTTT

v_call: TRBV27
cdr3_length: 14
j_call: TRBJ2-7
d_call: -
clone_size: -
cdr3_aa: CASSSGGRSGEQYF
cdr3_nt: TGTGCCAGCAGTAGTGGGGGGCGTAGTGGCGAGCAGTACTTC

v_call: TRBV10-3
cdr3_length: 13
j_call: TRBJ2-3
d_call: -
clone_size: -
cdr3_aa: CATLRGLTDTQYF
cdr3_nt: TGTGCCACCCTTAGGGGACTCACAGATACGCAGTATTTT

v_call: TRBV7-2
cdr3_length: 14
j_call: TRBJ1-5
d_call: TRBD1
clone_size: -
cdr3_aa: CASSGDRGSQPQHF
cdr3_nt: TGTGCCAGCAGCGGAGACAGGGGGAGTCAGCCCCAGCATTTT

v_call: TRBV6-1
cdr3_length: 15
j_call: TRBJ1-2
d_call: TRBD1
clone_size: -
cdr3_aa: CASSERGQGARGYTF
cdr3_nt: TGTGCCAGCAGTGAACGGGGACAGGGGGCCCGTGGCTACACCTTC

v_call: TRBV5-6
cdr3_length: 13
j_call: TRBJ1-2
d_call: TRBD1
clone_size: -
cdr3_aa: CASSGQVRYGYTF
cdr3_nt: TGTGCCAGCAGCGGACAGGTGCGCTATGGCTACACCTTC

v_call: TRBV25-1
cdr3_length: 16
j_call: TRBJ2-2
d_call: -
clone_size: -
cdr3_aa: CASSETNRVEAGELFF
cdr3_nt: TGTGCCAGCAGTGAAACAAATAGGGTGGAGGCCGGGGAGCTGTTTTTT

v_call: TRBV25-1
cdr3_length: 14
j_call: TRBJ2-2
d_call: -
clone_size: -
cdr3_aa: CASSQPGPTGELFF
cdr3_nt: TGTGCCAGCAGTCAACCGGGACCGACCGGGGAGCTGTTTTTT

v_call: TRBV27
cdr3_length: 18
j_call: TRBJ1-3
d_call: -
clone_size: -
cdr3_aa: CASSLSAPRGRTGATIYF
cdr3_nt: TGTGCCAGCAGTTTATCAGCCCCCCGGGGCAGGACCGGGGCCACCATATATTTT

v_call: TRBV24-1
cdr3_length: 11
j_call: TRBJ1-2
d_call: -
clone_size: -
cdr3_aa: CATRDTEGYTF
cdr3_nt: TGTGCCACCCGAGATACAGAGGGCTACACCTTC